This TCR beta chain was obtained from a study of a mutant IDH1 vaccine in newly diagnosed glioma. V lost 0 bases and J 1 base, leaving 10 bases between the germline ends. This CDR3 has 15 amino acids. Germline CDR1 SGHTS, CDR2 YDEGEE. Regarding the study as a whole: Pseudoprogression seemingly bore no relation to changes in top peripheral T cell clonotypes.

In regard to this clone: Its antigen is still unknown.

Sequencing used immunoSEQ multiplex PCR; TCRdb keeps in-frame clones, though not all of them. The table shows tens of thousands of clones, with about 74% occurring only once. Time point in this sample: week 35, safety follow-up. The investigators gave 300 ug of mutant IDH1 20-mer peptide in each vaccine dose, together with topical imiquimod. The genes are TRBV5-8 and TRBJ2-5; no reliable D call. The sample here was PBMCs, taken from a glioma patient whose treatment included an IDH1 peptide vaccine. The source of this sequence is a man aged 50 or older with glioma. The CDR3 protein is CASSLGSALQETQYF. The CDR3 DNA follows: TGTGCCAGCAGCTTGGGGTCAGCTCTCCAAGAGACCCAGTACTTC.